This passage covers 22 T cell receptor beta chains from one sample sequenced in a study of blood T cell repertoires in COVID-19. The protocol was immunoSEQ multiplex PCR, while the TCRdb copy is restricted to in-frame clones and leaves out a portion. Of just over 300,000 clones listed, around 84% are singletons. Sequencing was carried out using PBMCs or T cells enriched from blood (not recorded which). Source of these receptors: a man aged 25-40 years who had recovered from COVID-19.

V usage is TRBV6-5 and J usage is TRBJ2-7, with 7 bases lining up with TRBD2. The V segment lost 6 bases and the J segment 3 bases; nucleotides outside the gene matches: 11. The CDR3 is made up of 15 amino acids. Germline-derived CDR1 and CDR2 are MNHEY and SVGAGI. For the CDR3, the DNA is TGTGCCAGCAGCCCATCGGGGGGTTCGGGCTACGAGCAGTACTTC. Translating it yields CASSPSGGSGYEQYF.

The chain has TRBV20-1 and TRBJ2-1; D remains unclear. The CDR3 covers 11 residues. Trimming took off 6 bases at V and 8 bases at J, with 11 bases between the two ends. Germline assignment: CDR1 DFQATT and CDR2 SNEGSKA (reference sequence). The CDR3 DNA follows: TGCAGTGCCTCACGTCGGGATGAGCAGTTCTTC. This encodes CSASRRDEQFF.

This clone showed up just once. V and J are TRBV28 and TRBJ2-7; 10 bases align to TRBD1. V lost 3 bases and J lost 2; bases outside the gene matches: 1. Germline loops: CDR1 MDHEN, CDR2 SYDVKM. CDR3 length: 14 residues. The CDR3 DNA follows: TGTGCCAGCAGTTTGGGGACAGGGGCCTACGAGCAGTACTTC. Translated: CASSLGTGAYEQYF.

The chain recombines TRBV18 with TRBJ2-5; TRBD2 matches at 7 bases. J was trimmed by 5 bases and V by 3 bases; bases with no gene match: 6. The V gene's germline CDR1 is KGHSH and CDR2 LQKENI. The CDR3 has 14 residues. CDR3 sequence (DNA): TGTGCCAGCTCACCTGAGCGGGACTCGGAGACCCAGTACTTC. This gives the protein CASSPERDSETQYF.

The count of this clone is one. The chain couples TRBV5-1 to TRBJ2-7, with a tentative D call TRBD1 (5 bases). The CDR3 extends over 14 amino acids. V lost 3 bases and J 0 bases, leaving 10 bases between the germline ends. From germline, CDR1 is SGHRS and CDR2 YFSETQ. The CDR3 reads CASSSLQGSYEQYF. The CDR3 DNA is TGCGCCAGCAGCTCGCTTCAGGGCTCCTACGAGCAGTACTTC.

The V and J genes are TRBV27 and TRBJ1-5; possibly TRBD1 for D (5 bases). Trimming removed 5 bases at V and 0 bases at J, with 11 bases between. This CDR3 is 15 amino acids long. Germline CDR1 reads MNHEY; CDR2 reads SMNVEV (reference sequence). CDR3 sequence (DNA): TGTGCCAGCAGTAAACAGGACCATAGCAATCAGCCCCAGCATTTT. Translating gives CASSKQDHSNQPQHF.

V is TRBV3-1 (or the pseudogene TRBV3-2) and J is TRBJ1-1; TRBD1 matches 10 bases. Trimming at V came to 4 bases and at J to 7 bases, leaving 3 bases not matched to a gene. Looked up from germline, CDR1 is LGHDT and CDR2 is YNNKEL (reference sequence). CDR3 length: 13 amino acids. The CDR3 DNA sequence: TGTGCCAGCAGCCTGACAGGGGGCAATGAAGCTTTCTTT. It is translated as CASSLTGGNEAFF.

This clone was observed a single time. The chain couples TRBV7-9 to TRBJ2-2; unclear D gene. The CDR3 is 15 amino acids. V shed 6 bases and J shed 4 bases, with 15 bases lying between them. Germline values: CDR1 SEHNR, CDR2 FQNEAQ (reference sequence). The CDR3 sequence: CASRENYRPTGELFF. The CDR3 DNA reads TGTGCCAGCAGGGAGAATTATAGGCCCACCGGGGAGCTGTTTTTT.

The rearrangement uses TRBV9 and TRBJ1-4; 8 positions agree with TRBD1. The junction had 12 bases not matched to a gene; V was cut back by 0 bases and J by 8 bases. CDR3 size: 17 residues. CDR1 and CDR2 from the germline V gene are SGDLS and YYNGEE. The DNA of the CDR3 is TGTGCCAGCAGCGTAGCGGACAGGGTATGGATCGGGGAAAAACTGTTTTTT. Translated, it gives CASSVADRVWIGEKLFF.

The chain employs TRBV4-1 and TRBJ2-1, with 9 positions matching TRBD2. Germline CDR1 reads MGHRA; CDR2 reads YSYEKL. J was trimmed by 8 bases and V by 0 bases; bases with no gene match: 11. The length of the CDR3 is 17 residues. The CDR3 coding sequence is TGCGCCAGCAGCCAAGATCTGGGTGGCGGGGGGGCATATGAGCAGTTCTTC. Residues: CASSQDLGGGGAYEQFF.

The chain carries TRBV30 and TRBJ2-1, with 9 bases aligning to TRBD2. V gave up 0 bases and J gave up 8 bases; unmatched junction bases: 8. Germline V gives CDR1 GTSNPN, CDR2 SVGIG (reference sequence). CDR3 size: 15 residues. CDR3 bases: TGTGCCTGGAGTGTACCGGCGGGAGGGCCCTATGAGCAGTTCTTC. Its translation is CAWSVPAGGPYEQFF.

V is TRBV4-2 and J is TRBJ2-1; D might be TRBD2 (5 bases). Trimming stripped 1 base from V and 6 bases from J, with 19 bases between. The CDR3 totals 17 residues. Germline V gene sequence: CDR1 LGHNA, CDR2 YNFKEQ. As DNA, the CDR3 is TGTGCCAGCAGCCAAGTTGCTACTAGTAGCACTGGCAATGAGCAGTTCTTC. Translating it yields CASSQVATSSTGNEQFF.

The V call is TRBV14, the J call TRBJ2-7; D is ambiguous. CDR1 is SGHDN, CDR2 FVKESK, per germline. The CDR3 totals 16 residues. Trimming stripped 0 bases from V and 7 bases from J, with 19 bases between. This CDR3 is CASSQDRTVVRLEQYF. The CDR3 bases are TGTGCCAGCAGCCAAGATCGAACAGTTGTACGTTTGGAGCAGTACTTC.

This sequence joins TRBV2 and TRBJ1-4; 7 bases align to TRBD1. CDR1 is SNHLY and CDR2 is FYNNEI in the germline V gene. This CDR3 spans 14 amino acids. Trimming removed 6 bases from V and 8 bases from J; junction bases left unmatched: 9. CDR3 in DNA: TGTGCCAGCAGACCGGGACAGCAGTTCGAAAAACTGTTTTTT. Translated: CASRPGQQFEKLFF.

J is TRBJ2-7 and V is TRBV19, with 11 positions matching TRBD2. V lost 6 bases and J lost 4; bases outside the gene matches: 8. CDR1 is LNHDA, CDR2 SQIVND, per germline (reference sequence). This CDR3 has 15 amino acids. The CDR3, as DNA: TGTGCCAGTAGCTTCTCCGGGACTAGCGGTTACGAGCAGTACTTC. This encodes CASSFSGTSGYEQYF.

This clone was picked up one time. This chain joins TRBV19 and TRBJ1-4, with 9 bases that match TRBD1. The CDR3 extends over 16 amino acids. V lost 5 bases to trimming and J lost 4 bases; unmatched junction nucleotides: 8. From germline, CDR1 is LNHDA and CDR2 SQIVND (reference sequence). The CDR3 sequence is CASSVNRGRVNEKLFF. CDR3 DNA: TGTGCCAGTAGTGTCAACAGGGGGCGGGTTAATGAAAAACTGTTTTTT.

This clone was observed many times. V and J are TRBV28 and TRBJ1-3, with no clear D. Germline-derived CDR1 and CDR2 are MDHEN and SYDVKM. The V gene lost 6 bases and the J gene lost 0 bases, with 12 bases spanning the gap. This CDR3 comprises 15 residues. CDR3 sequence (DNA): TGTGCCAGCAGGCTACAGCTCAGCTCTGGAAACACCATATATTTT. Translating gives CASRLQLSSGNTIYF.

This clone was seen only once. J is TRBJ1-4 and V is TRBV28, with D possibly TRBD1 on 6 matching bases. The germline gives CDR1 MDHEN, CDR2 SYDVKM. The CDR3 runs to 16 residues. Trimming cost V 8 bases and J 7 bases, with 23 bases left between them. The chain's CDR3 is CASGIAGGGASEKLFF. The DNA for the CDR3 is TGTGCCAGCGGGATCGCGGGGGGGGGCGCGAGTGAAAAACTGTTTTTT.

This sequence joins TRBV5-1 and TRBJ2-1, with 11 bases aligning to TRBD2. Germline V gives CDR1 SGHRS, CDR2 YFSETQ. The CDR3 spans 15 residues. Germline trimming cut 0 bases from V and 8 bases from J; bases unmatched to any gene: 4. CDR3 nucleotide sequence: TGCGCCAGCAGCTTGGCTCTAGCGGGAGGTTATGAGCAGTTCTTC. Its translation: CASSLALAGGYEQFF.

CDR3 loop: CASSYWDSYGYTF. The CDR3 nucleotides are TGTGCCAGCAGTTACTGGGACAGCTATGGCTACACCTTC. The chain is built from TRBV6-6 and TRBJ1-2, with 7 bases identical to TRBD1. CDR3 size: 13 residues. Germline CDR1 reads MNHNY; CDR2 reads SVGAGI (reference sequence). V lost 1 base and J lost 4; bases outside the gene matches: 0.

V is TRBV28 and J is TRBJ1-4; a possible D gene is TRBD1 (5 bases). Between the trimmed V and J ends, which lost 8 bases and 7 bases, there was a span of 17 bases. Per the germline V gene, CDR1 is MDHEN and CDR2 is SYDVKM. CDR3 size: 14 residues. CDR3 coding DNA: TGTGCCAGCTGTGGGGCGGGGAGGGGTGAAAAACTGTTTTTT. Translation: CASCGAGRGEKLFF. Looking up the rest from reference TRBV28 and TRBJ1-4 gives the full variable domain: DVKVTQSSRYLVKRTGEKVFLECVQDMDHENMFWYRQDPGLGLRLIYFSYDVKMKEKGDIPEGYSVSREKKERFSLILESASTNQTSMYLCASCGAGRGEKLFFGSGTQLSVL.

V is TRBV25-1 and J is TRBJ2-6, with 7 nucleotides matching TRBD1. The germline gives CDR1 MGHDK, CDR2 SYGVNS. The CDR3 has 18 residues. V was clipped by 8 bases and J by 0 bases; unmatched bases: 13. CDR3 bases: TGTGCCAGCCCCGAGGGAGCAGGGGGTTACTCTGGGGCCAACGTCCTGACTTTC. Its protein product is CASPEGAGGYSGANVLTF.